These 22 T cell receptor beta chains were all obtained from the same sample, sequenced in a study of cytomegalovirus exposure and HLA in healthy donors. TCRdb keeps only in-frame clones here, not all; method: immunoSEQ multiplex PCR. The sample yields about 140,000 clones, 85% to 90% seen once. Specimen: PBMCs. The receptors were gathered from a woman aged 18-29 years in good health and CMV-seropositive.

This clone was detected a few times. The CDR3 DNA is TGTGCCACCAGCGGCGGACTAGACGACTACGAGCAGTACTTC. Translation: CATSGGLDDYEQYF. The chain uses TRBV15 and TRBJ2-7; 7 nucleotides align to TRBD2. V lost 5 bases, J lost 3 bases, and 7 bases stayed unmatched. CDR3 length equals 14 residues. Germline CDR1 LNHNV, CDR2 YYDKDF (reference sequence).

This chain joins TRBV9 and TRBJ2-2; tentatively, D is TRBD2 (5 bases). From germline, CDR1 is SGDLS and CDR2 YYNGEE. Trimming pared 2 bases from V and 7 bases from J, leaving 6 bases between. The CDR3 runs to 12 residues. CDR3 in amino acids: CASSVGSGELFF. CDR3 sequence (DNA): TGTGCCAGCAGCGTGGGGAGCGGGGAGCTGTTTTTT.

CDR3 DNA sequence: TGTGCCAGTAGTACGGACAACTCCGGGGAGACCCAGTACTTC. This codes for CASSTDNSGETQYF. The chain joins TRBV19 to TRBJ2-5, with D possibly TRBD1 on 5 matching bases. Germline assignment: CDR1 LNHDA and CDR2 SQIVND (reference sequence). The CDR3 extends over 14 amino acids. V lost 4 bases, J lost 5 bases, and 14 bases lay in between.

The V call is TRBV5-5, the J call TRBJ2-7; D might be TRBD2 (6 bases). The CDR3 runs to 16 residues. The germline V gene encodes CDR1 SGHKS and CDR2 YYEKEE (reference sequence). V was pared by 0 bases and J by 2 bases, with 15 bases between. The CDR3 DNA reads TGTGCCAGCAGCTTGGTTGGTAGCGGAGGGACCTACGAGCAGTACTTC. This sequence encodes CASSLVGSGGTYEQYF.

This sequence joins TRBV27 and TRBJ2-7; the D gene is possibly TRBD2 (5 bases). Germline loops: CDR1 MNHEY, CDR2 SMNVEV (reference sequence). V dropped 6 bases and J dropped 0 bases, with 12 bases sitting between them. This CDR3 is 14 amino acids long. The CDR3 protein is CASRRGSGSYEQYF. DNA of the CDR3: TGTGCCAGCAGGAGAGGGAGCGGCTCCTACGAGCAGTACTTC.

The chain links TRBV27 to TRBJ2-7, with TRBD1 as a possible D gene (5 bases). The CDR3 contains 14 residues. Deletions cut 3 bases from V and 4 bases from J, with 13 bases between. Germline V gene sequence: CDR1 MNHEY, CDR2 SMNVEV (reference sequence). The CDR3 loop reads CASSFRGLAYEQYF. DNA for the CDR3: TGTGCCAGCAGTTTTAGGGGTCTCGCTTACGAGCAGTACTTC.

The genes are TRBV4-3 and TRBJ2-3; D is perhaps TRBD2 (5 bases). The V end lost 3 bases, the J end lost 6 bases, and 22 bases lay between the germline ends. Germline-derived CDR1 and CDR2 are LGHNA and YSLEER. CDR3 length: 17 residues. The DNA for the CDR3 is TGCGCCAGCAGCCAGACCCTTATGCGGGCGGAGTGGGATACGCAGTATTTT. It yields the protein CASSQTLMRAEWDTQYF.

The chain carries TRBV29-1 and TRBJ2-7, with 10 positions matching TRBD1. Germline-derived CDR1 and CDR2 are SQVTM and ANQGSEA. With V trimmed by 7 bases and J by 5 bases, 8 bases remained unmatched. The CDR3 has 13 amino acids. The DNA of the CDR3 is TGCAGCGCTGGGACAGGGGAGGCCCACGAGCAGTACTTC. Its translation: CSAGTGEAHEQYF.

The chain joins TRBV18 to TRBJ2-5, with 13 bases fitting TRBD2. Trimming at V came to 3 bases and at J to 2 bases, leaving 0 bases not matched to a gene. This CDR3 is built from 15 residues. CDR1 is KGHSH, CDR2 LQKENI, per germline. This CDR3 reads CASSPGLAGQETQYF. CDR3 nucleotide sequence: TGTGCCAGCTCACCGGGACTAGCGGGACAAGAGACCCAGTACTTC.

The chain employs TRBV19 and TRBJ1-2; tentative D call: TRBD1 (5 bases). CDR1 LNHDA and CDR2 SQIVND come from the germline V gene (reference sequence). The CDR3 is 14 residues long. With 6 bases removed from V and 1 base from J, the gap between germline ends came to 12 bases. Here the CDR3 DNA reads TGTGCCAGTAGGGAAGGGGCTGGTAACTATGGCTACACCTTC. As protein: CASREGAGNYGYTF.

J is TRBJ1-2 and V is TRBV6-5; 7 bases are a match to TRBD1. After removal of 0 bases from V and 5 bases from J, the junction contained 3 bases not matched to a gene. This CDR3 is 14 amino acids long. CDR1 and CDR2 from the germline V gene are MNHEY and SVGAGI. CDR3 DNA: TGTGCCAGCAGTTACTCCGGGACAGCGTATGGCTACACCTTC. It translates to CASSYSGTAYGYTF.

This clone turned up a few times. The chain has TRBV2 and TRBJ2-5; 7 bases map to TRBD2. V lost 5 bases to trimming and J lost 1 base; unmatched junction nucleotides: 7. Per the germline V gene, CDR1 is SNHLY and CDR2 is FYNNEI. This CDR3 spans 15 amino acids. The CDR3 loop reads CASSLRLAAQETQYF. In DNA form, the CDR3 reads TGTGCCAGCAGTCTCCGCCTAGCGGCCCAAGAGACCCAGTACTTC.

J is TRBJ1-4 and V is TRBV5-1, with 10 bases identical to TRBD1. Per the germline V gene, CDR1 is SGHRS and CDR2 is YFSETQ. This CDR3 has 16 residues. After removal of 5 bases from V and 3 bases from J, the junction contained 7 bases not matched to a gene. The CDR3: CASRNDRGRSNEKLFF. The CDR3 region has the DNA TGCGCCAGCAGGAACGACAGGGGGCGATCTAATGAAAAACTGTTTTTT.

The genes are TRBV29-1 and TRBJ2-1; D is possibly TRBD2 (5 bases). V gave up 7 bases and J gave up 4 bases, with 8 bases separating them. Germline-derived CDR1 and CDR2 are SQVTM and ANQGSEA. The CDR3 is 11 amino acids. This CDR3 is CSAGLYNEQFF. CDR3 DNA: TGCAGCGCTGGACTGTACAATGAGCAGTTCTTC.

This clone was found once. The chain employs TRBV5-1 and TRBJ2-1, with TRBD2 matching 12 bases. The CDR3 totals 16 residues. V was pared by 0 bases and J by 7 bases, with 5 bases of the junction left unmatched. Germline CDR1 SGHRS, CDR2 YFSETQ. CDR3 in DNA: TGCGCCAGCAGCTTGGCCGCTAGCGGGGGGGTTAATGAGCAGTTCTTC. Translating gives CASSLAASGGVNEQFF.

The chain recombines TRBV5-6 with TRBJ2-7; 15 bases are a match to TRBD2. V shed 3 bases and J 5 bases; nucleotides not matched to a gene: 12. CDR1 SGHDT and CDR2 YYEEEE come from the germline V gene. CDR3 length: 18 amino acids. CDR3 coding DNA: TGTGCCAGCAGCTCGGGACTAGCGGGGGGTAACGGTCTCCACGAGCAGTACTTC. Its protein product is CASSSGLAGGNGLHEQYF.

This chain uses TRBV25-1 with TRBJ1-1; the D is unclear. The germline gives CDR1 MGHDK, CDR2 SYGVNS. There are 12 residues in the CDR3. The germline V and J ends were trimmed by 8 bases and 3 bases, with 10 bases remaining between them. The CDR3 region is CASRVSDTEAFF. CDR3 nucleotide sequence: TGTGCCAGCCGGGTCAGCGACACTGAAGCTTTCTTT.

CDR3 region: CASSQSFVQETQYF. The CDR3 coding sequence is TGCGCCAGCAGTCAATCCTTTGTCCAAGAGACCCAGTACTTC. This sequence joins TRBV23-1 and TRBJ2-5; D ambiguous. TRBV23-1 is given ORF status, its function remaining uncertain. V lost 0 bases to trimming and J lost 1 base, with 6 bases between them. The CDR3 spans 14 residues.

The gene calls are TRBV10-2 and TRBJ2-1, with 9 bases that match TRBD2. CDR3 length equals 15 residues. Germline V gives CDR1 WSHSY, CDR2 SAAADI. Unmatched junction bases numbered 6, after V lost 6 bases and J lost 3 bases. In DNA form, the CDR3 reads TGCGCCAGCAGATCGACTAGCGGAATCTACAATGAGCAGTTCTTC. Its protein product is CASRSTSGIYNEQFF.

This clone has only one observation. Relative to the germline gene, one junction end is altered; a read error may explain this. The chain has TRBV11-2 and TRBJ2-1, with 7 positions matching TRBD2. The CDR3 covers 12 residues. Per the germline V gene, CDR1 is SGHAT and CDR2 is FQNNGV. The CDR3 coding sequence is TGTGCCAGCAGCTCTCCAAGCGGGGAGCGGTTCTTC. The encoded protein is CASSSPSGERFF.

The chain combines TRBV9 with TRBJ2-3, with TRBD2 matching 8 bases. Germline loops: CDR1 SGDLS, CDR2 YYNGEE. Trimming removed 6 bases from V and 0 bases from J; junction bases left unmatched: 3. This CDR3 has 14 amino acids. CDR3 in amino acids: CASNPSGSTDTQYF. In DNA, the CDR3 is TGTGCCAGCAACCCTAGCGGGAGCACAGATACGCAGTATTTT.

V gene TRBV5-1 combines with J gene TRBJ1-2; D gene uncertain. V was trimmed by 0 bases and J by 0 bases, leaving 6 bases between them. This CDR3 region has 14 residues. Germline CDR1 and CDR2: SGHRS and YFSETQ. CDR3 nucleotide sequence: TGCGCCAGCAGCTTGGTCCAGGCTAACTATGGCTACACCTTC. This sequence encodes CASSLVQANYGYTF. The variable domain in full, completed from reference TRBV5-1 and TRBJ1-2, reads KAGVTQTPRYLIKTRGQQVTLSCSPISGHRSVSWYQQTPGQGLQFLFEYFSETQRNKGNFPGRFSGRQFSNSRSEMNVSTLELGDSALYLCASSLVQANYGYTFGSGTRLTVV.